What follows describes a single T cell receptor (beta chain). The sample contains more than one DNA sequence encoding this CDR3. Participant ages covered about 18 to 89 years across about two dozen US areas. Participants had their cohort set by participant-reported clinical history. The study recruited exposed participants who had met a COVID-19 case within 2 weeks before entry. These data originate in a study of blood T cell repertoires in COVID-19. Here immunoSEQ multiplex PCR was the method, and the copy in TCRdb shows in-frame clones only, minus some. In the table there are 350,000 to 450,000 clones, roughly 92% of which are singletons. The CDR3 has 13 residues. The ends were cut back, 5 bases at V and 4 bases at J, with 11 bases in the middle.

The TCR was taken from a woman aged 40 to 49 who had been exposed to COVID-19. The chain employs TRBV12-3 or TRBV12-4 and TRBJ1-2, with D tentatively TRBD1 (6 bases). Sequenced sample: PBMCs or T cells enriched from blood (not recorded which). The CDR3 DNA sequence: TGTGCCAGCAGTCTAGGACAGAGCTATGGCTACACCTTC. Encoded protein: CASSLGQSYGYTF.